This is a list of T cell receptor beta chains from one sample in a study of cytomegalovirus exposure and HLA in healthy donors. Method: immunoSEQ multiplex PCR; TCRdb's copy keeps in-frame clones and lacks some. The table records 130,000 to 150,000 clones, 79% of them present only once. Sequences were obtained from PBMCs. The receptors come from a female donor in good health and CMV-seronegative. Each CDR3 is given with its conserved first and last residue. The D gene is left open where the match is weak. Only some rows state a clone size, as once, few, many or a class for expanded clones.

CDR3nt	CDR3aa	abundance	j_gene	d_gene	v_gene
TGTGCCAGCAGTTTATCGATAGTCACTAGCGGTAGCACAGATACGCAGTATTTT	CASSLSIVTSGSTDTQYF	-	TRBJ2-3	TRBD2	TRBV27
TGTGCCAGTAGTATCAGGGGGCGTTCGGACAATGAGCAGTTCTTC	CASSIRGRSDNEQFF	once	TRBJ2-1	TRBD1	TRBV19
TGTGCCAGCAGCTTAGATCACAGCTACGAGCAGTACTTC	CASSLDHSYEQYF	-	TRBJ2-7	-	TRBV11-2
TGTGCCAGCAGCTTACTCGGGGGGCACGGGGGCACTGAAGCTTTCTTT	CASSLLGGHGGTEAFF	-	TRBJ1-1	-	TRBV7-2
TGCGCCAGCAGCCAATCTTCCGCCGGGACTAGGACAGATACGCAGTATTTT	CASSQSSAGTRTDTQYF	-	TRBJ2-3	TRBD2	TRBV4-1
TGTGCCAGCAGCGTAGGAAGGGTGGCGGGGGTAGAGACCCAGTACTTC	CASSVGRVAGVETQYF	-	TRBJ2-5	TRBD2	TRBV9
TGTGCCACTTTTTCCTACAATGAGCAGTTCTTC	CATFSYNEQFF	-	TRBJ2-1	-	TRBV7-2
TGTGCCAGCACTCCTAGCGGGGGGGCCAAAAACATTCAGTACTTC	CASTPSGGAKNIQYF	-	TRBJ2-4	TRBD2	TRBV28
TGTGCCAGCAGCTTGAGGGGGCTAGATCAGCCCCAGCATTTT	CASSLRGLDQPQHF	-	TRBJ1-5	TRBD1	TRBV5-6
TGTGCCAGCAGCCTCCCGTCGCTAGCACCCAGCACAGATACGCAGTATTTT	CASSLPSLAPSTDTQYF	-	TRBJ2-3	-	TRBV7-9
TGTGCCAGCAGCGCCCTAGCGGGGGGCCCGTACAATGAGCAGTTCTTC	CASSALAGGPYNEQFF	-	TRBJ2-1	TRBD2	TRBV9
TGTGCCAGCAGTTTGGGACTCTCAGGGAACACTGAAGCTTTCTTT	CASSLGLSGNTEAFF	once	TRBJ1-1	-	TRBV6-5
TGTGCCTGGAGTGACGGGACTTCCCACTACGAGCAGTACTTC	CAWSDGTSHYEQYF	-	TRBJ2-7	-	TRBV30
TGCGCCAGCAGCCACGACAGGGGGATTAATGAAAAACTGTTTTTT	CASSHDRGINEKLFF	many	TRBJ1-4	TRBD1	TRBV4-1
TGTGCCTGGAGTCTCGGGACAGGGTGCGAGCAGTACTTC	CAWSLGTGCEQYF	-	TRBJ2-7	TRBD1	TRBV30
TGCGCCAGCAGCTTGTTGGGGCTGGGTGAAAAACTGTTTTTT	CASSLLGLGEKLFF	-	TRBJ1-4	-	TRBV5-1
TGTGCCAGCAGCTTAGCTGGGACAGGGTCGGGTGAGCAGTTCTTC	CASSLAGTGSGEQFF	-	TRBJ2-1	TRBD1	TRBV7-9
TGTGCCTGGAGTGAAGGTAGCGGGGGAGCCCAAGAGACCCAGTACTTC	CAWSEGSGGAQETQYF	once	TRBJ2-5	TRBD2	TRBV30
TGTGCCAGCAGCTTAGGCCGCCCCCAGGGGAATCAGCCCCAGCATTTT	CASSLGRPQGNQPQHF	-	TRBJ1-5	-	TRBV13
TGTTCCAGCAGCTTAGAATGGGACAGGAGGGAAAAACTGTTTTTT	CSSSLEWDRREKLFF	-	TRBJ1-4	TRBD1	TRBV7-9
TGCGCCAGCAGCCCGTGGGAGGGGGAGACCCAGTACTTC	CASSPWEGETQYF	-	TRBJ2-5	TRBD2	TRBV5-1
TGTGCCTGGAACAGGGGAGAAGGCTACACCTTC	CAWNRGEGYTF	-	TRBJ1-2	TRBD1	TRBV30
TGCAGCGTTGGAGGACAGTCTAACTATGGCTACACCTTC	CSVGGQSNYGYTF	-	TRBJ1-2	-	TRBV29-1
TGTGCCTGGAGTCCCGGGGTACGGAATCAGCCCCAGCATTTT	CAWSPGVRNQPQHF	-	TRBJ1-5	-	TRBV30
TGTGCCAGCAGTTTATCTGGGACAGGCCTTGGCTACACCTTC	CASSLSGTGLGYTF	-	TRBJ1-2	TRBD1	TRBV27
TGTGCCAGCAGTCAAAGACTAGCGGGGGCAGATACGCAGTATTTT	CASSQRLAGADTQYF	-	TRBJ2-3	TRBD2	TRBV27
TGTGCCAGCAGTAAACTAGCGGGGGCCTACAATGAGCAGTTCTTC	CASSKLAGAYNEQFF	-	TRBJ2-1	TRBD2	TRBV6-4
TGCGCCAGCAGTGAGGGACAGCGCTCTGGGGCCAACGTCCTGACTTTC	CASSEGQRSGANVLTF	few	TRBJ2-6	-	TRBV10-2
TGCGCCAGCAGCCAAGCCCAGGGCGTTGAGCAGTTCTTC	CASSQAQGVEQFF	-	TRBJ2-1	-	TRBV4-1
TGTGCCAGCTCACCTCCTACAGGGAGAGAGACCCAGTACTTC	CASSPPTGRETQYF	-	TRBJ2-5	-	TRBV18
TGCAGCGTTGTAAGCGGTTACAATGAGCAGTTCTTC	CSVVSGYNEQFF	-	TRBJ2-1	-	TRBV29-1
TGTGCCAGTAGTCAGGACAGGGGGCGCGTCTACACCTTC	CASSQDRGRVYTF	-	TRBJ1-2	TRBD1	TRBV19
TGTGCCAGCAGCTTAGCGGGGGGGCCTCAAGAGACCCAGTACTTC	CASSLAGGPQETQYF	-	TRBJ2-5	TRBD2	TRBV6-4
TGTGCCAGCAGTCCTTCGGTTTTTGGGGGCTGGGGTGAAGCTTTCTTT	CASSPSVFGGWGEAFF	-	TRBJ1-1	-	TRBV27
TGTGCCAGCAGCGTAGGACTAGCGGGGGGATACACCGGGGAGCTGTTTTTT	CASSVGLAGGYTGELFF	-	TRBJ2-2	TRBD2	TRBV9
TGCGCCAGCAGCGTATCGACTAGCACAGATACGCAGTATTTT	CASSVSTSTDTQYF	few	TRBJ2-3	-	TRBV4-3
TGTGCCAGCAGTTACGTCGGGAGGGGGTACAATCAGCCCCAGCATTTT	CASSYVGRGYNQPQHF	-	TRBJ1-5	-	TRBV27
TGTGCCAGCAGCCCGGGACTATCGACAGATACGCAGTATTTT	CASSPGLSTDTQYF	-	TRBJ2-3	TRBD2	TRBV13
TGTGCCAGCAGCTTTTTTCTTTTTGGAGCGGGAGGGCCCCATGAGCAGTTCTTC	CASSFFLFGAGGPHEQFF	few	TRBJ2-1	TRBD2	TRBV5-6
TGCGCCAGCAGCCAACAGGGCAGTGGGGGAGGTGAATTT	CASSQQGSGGGEF	-	TRBJ1-1	-	TRBV4-1
TGTGCCAGCAGTTACTCGGGCTATTTGGCCAAAAACATTCAGTACTTC	CASSYSGYLAKNIQYF	-	TRBJ2-4	-	TRBV6-5
TGTGCCAGCAGTTCCGGGACAGGGTACGATCAGCCCCAGCATTTT	CASSSGTGYDQPQHF	-	TRBJ1-5	TRBD1	TRBV28
TGTGCCAGCAGCCGGACAGGGATCACTGAAGCTTTCTTT	CASSRTGITEAFF	-	TRBJ1-1	TRBD1	TRBV25-1
TGCAGCGTTAGGACAGACTCCTACGAGCAGTACTTC	CSVRTDSYEQYF	-	TRBJ2-7	-	TRBV29-1
TGTGCCACCAGCAGAAAGAACAGGCTGGATACGCAGTATTTT	CATSRKNRLDTQYF	-	TRBJ2-3	-	TRBV15
TGTGCCAGCAGTGACTCGAAGGGGGTTGATCGCAATCAGCCCCAGCATTTT	CASSDSKGVDRNQPQHF	-	TRBJ1-5	-	TRBV6-4
TGTGCCAGCAGTGATATAGTCAGGGCTGGCTACACCTTC	CASSDIVRAGYTF	-	TRBJ1-2	-	TRBV6-1
TGCGCCAGCTTGTTAACAGATACGCAGTATTTT	CASLLTDTQYF	-	TRBJ2-3	-	TRBV10-1
TGTGCCACCAGGCGGACAGGGGCGATGACCAAAAACATTCAGTACTTC	CATRRTGAMTKNIQYF	-	TRBJ2-4	TRBD1	TRBV15
TGTGCCAGCTCACCGACTGGAGAGACCCAGTACTTC	CASSPTGETQYF	-	TRBJ2-5	-	TRBV18
TGTGCCAGCTCGGGGCTCGAATACACCGGGGAGCTGTTTTTT	CASSGLEYTGELFF	-	TRBJ2-2	-	TRBV18
TGCGCCAGCAGCCATAAGACAGGGGCCTACGAGCAGTACTTC	CASSHKTGAYEQYF	few	TRBJ2-7	TRBD1	TRBV4-1
TGTGCCATCAGTGACCAGGACAGGGCCCTCTACGAGCAGTACTTC	CAISDQDRALYEQYF	-	TRBJ2-7	TRBD1	TRBV10-3
TGTGCTAGTGGTTTGGCCGGGACTAGCAGCGATACGCAGTATTTT	CASGLAGTSSDTQYF	-	TRBJ2-3	TRBD2	TRBV12-5
TGTGCCAGCAGTGCGGGACAGGGGAGGTACACAGATACGCAGTATTTT	CASSAGQGRYTDTQYF	-	TRBJ2-3	TRBD1	TRBV2
TGCGCCAGCAGTCCCCGCGGGACAGGGTACTATAATGAGCAGTTCTTC	CASSPRGTGYYNEQFF	-	TRBJ2-1	TRBD1	TRBV10-1
TGTGCCAGCAGTGAGGACAGGGGAGCCTGTGAAGCTTTCTTT	CASSEDRGACEAFF	-	TRBJ1-1	TRBD1	TRBV27
TGTGCCAGCAGTTTTAGTTCTCAAAACATTCAGTACTTC	CASSFSSQNIQYF	-	TRBJ2-4	-	TRBV28
TGTGCCAGCAGCTTGGCCGACTATGGCTACACCTTC	CASSLADYGYTF	-	TRBJ1-2	-	TRBV5-6